The 14 T cell receptor beta chains given below trace back to one sample, sequenced in a study of shared clonotypes between healthy human individuals. Repertoires were generated with immunoSEQ multiplex PCR, while TCRdb's copy carries only in-frame clones and drops some. This table has about 2.4 million clones, under 95% appearing once. The specimen sequenced was naive CD4+ T cells from PBMCs. The sample's subset: CD45RA+ positively selected. These receptors were collected from a man aged 18 to 30 in good health. Some clones in this sample may be carry-over from other donors' samples.

The J gene is TRBJ2-7, the V gene TRBV30; the match to TRBD2 covers 7 bases. The CDR3 length is 13 residues. Unmatched junction bases numbered 4, after V lost 2 bases and J lost 3 bases. The V gene's germline CDR1 is GTSNPN and CDR2 SVGIG (reference sequence). The CDR3 DNA is TGTGCCTGGAGTAGCGGGACCTACTACGAGCAGTACTTC. Its translation is CAWSSGTYYEQYF.

The chain combines TRBV6-5 with TRBJ2-7, with unresolved D. Trimming pared 6 bases from V and 5 bases from J, leaving 17 bases between. Germline V gives CDR1 MNHEY, CDR2 SVGAGI. CDR3 length equals 14 residues. The CDR3 coding sequence is TGTGCCAGCAGCCGGACCGAAAGGACGGACGAGCAGTACTTC. Translation gives CASSRTERTDEQYF.

The chain joins TRBV7-2 to TRBJ2-6; D possibly corresponds to TRBD2 (6 bases). This CDR3 contains 15 residues. Trimming cost V 6 bases and J 2 bases, with 11 bases left between them. Germline CDR1 SGHTA, CDR2 FQGNSA. CDR3 amino acids: CASSWSSAGANVLTF. CDR3 nucleotide sequence: TGTGCCAGCAGTTGGTCTAGCGCTGGGGCCAACGTCCTGACTTTC.

This clone was detected only once. The chain couples TRBV10-3 to TRBJ2-5; 11 bases agree with TRBD2. This CDR3 is 14 amino acids long. The V gene end was trimmed by 8 bases and the J gene end by 5 bases; junction bases not matched to a gene: 7. From germline, CDR1 is ENHRY and CDR2 SYGVKD. The CDR3 protein is CAIGLAGRGETQYF. CDR3 DNA: TGTGCCATCGGACTAGCGGGTCGGGGGGAGACCCAGTACTTC.

This clone was detected only once. The chain is built from TRBV18 and TRBJ2-1; weak D call: TRBD2 (6 bases). The CDR3 is made up of 16 amino acids. The germline V gene encodes CDR1 KGHSH and CDR2 LQKENI. V lost 4 bases and J 0 bases, leaving 13 bases between the germline ends. DNA of the CDR3: TGTGCCAGCTCACGGGTCGGGGGAAGCTCCTACAATGAGCAGTTCTTC. Its protein product is CASSRVGGSSYNEQFF.

The chain has TRBV5-5 and TRBJ2-1, with D possibly TRBD1 on 6 matching bases. Trimming removed 5 bases at V and 1 base at J, with 13 bases between. This CDR3 spans 15 amino acids. Looked up from germline, CDR1 is SGHKS and CDR2 is YYEKEE (reference sequence). The CDR3 DNA sequence: TGTGCCAGCAGTATGGGGGCCCTTTCCTACAATGAGCAGTTCTTC. The encoded protein is CASSMGALSYNEQFF. The complete variable domain, with remaining parts taken from reference TRBV5-5 and TRBJ2-1, reads DAGVTQSPTHLIKTRGQQVTLRCSPISGHKSVSWYQQVLGQGPQFIFQYYEKEERGRGNFPDRFSARQFPNYSSELNVNALLLGDSALYLCASSMGALSYNEQFFGPGTRLTVL.

In this sample, this clone turned up once. The chain joins TRBV2 to TRBJ2-1; the D call may be TRBD1 or TRBD2 (5 bases each). The CDR3 spans 15 residues. V shed 6 bases and J shed 6 bases, with 18 bases lying between them. Per the germline V gene, CDR1 is SNHLY and CDR2 is FYNNEI. The CDR3: CASRRSVGDRNEQFF. In DNA, the CDR3 is TGTGCCAGCAGGCGGAGCGTGGGGGACCGCAATGAGCAGTTCTTC.

The rearrangement joins TRBV27 to TRBJ1-5, with D maybe TRBD1 (5 bases). The length of the CDR3 is 16 residues. Between the trimmed V and J ends, which lost 5 bases and 0 bases, there was a span of 14 bases. Germline CDR1 is MNHEY and CDR2 is SMNVEV (reference sequence). The CDR3 here is CASSPNQGYSNQPQHF. Here the CDR3 DNA reads TGTGCCAGCAGTCCGAACCAGGGCTATAGCAATCAGCCCCAGCATTTT.

The rearrangement links TRBV5-1 to TRBJ1-2, with TRBD1 matching 7 bases. The CDR3 runs to 14 residues. Germline V gene sequence: CDR1 SGHRS, CDR2 YFSETQ. Trimming cost V 3 bases and J 5 bases; bases outside gene matches: 7. The CDR3 sequence: CASSSGDRGYGYTF. CDR3 DNA: TGCGCCAGCAGCTCGGGGGACAGAGGGTATGGCTACACCTTC.

The genes are TRBV9 and TRBJ1-2, with D maybe TRBD1 (5 bases). V lost 0 bases and J lost 6, with 21 bases in between. The CDR3 loop spans 17 amino acids. Germline CDR1 SGDLS, CDR2 YYNGEE. CDR3 nucleotide sequence: TGTGCCAGCAGCGTAGGCCTTGGAGGAAGGTGGGGACATGGCTACACCTTC. This codes for CASSVGLGGRWGHGYTF.

The CDR3 DNA is TGTGCCAGCAGCCGAGGGGGAGCCCTAACAGATACGCAGTATTTT. Translated, it gives CASSRGGALTDTQYF. The chain links TRBV7-2 to TRBJ2-3; D is perhaps TRBD1 (6 bases). The germline V gene encodes CDR1 SGHTA and CDR2 FQGNSA. This CDR3 spans 15 amino acids. V was trimmed by 5 bases and J by 3 bases, leaving 15 bases between them.

The genes are TRBV30 and TRBJ2-7; no clear D. Trimming removed 1 base from V and 2 bases from J, with 9 bases in between. This CDR3 spans 13 amino acids. Looked up from germline, CDR1 is GTSNPN and CDR2 is SVGIG (reference sequence). CDR3 coding DNA: TGTGCCTGGAGTGGCCCCATAGCCTACGAGCAGTACTTC. Translated: CAWSGPIAYEQYF.

Remarks on this clone: The sample has other DNA sequences that encode this CDR3 too. The J gene is TRBJ2-1, the V gene TRBV30; D call uncertain. The CDR3 covers 11 residues. Germline V gene sequence: CDR1 GTSNPN, CDR2 SVGIG (reference sequence). Trimming pared 0 bases from V and 6 bases from J, leaving 3 bases between. The CDR3 sequence is CAWSVRNEQFF. The CDR3 coding sequence is TGTGCCTGGAGTGTCCGCAATGAGCAGTTCTTC.

The rearrangement uses TRBV6-5 and TRBJ2-2, with 11 bases matching TRBD2. The CDR3 totals 14 residues. V was pared by 5 bases and J by 6 bases, with 2 bases of the junction left unmatched. Germline V gene data show CDR1 as MNHEY and CDR2 as SVGAGI. The CDR3 here is CASSLSGRAGELFF. In DNA form, the CDR3 reads TGTGCCAGCAGTCTTAGCGGGAGGGCCGGGGAGCTGTTTTTT.